This T cell receptor beta chain was captured in a study of technical replicates of blood from several donors. Using immunoSEQ multiplex PCR, the repertoire was profiled, and TCRdb retains in-frame clones only, with some absent. The data show under 90,000 clones, just over 90% seen once. The CDR3 runs 19 residues. The sequencing input was T cells isolated from PBMCs. This sequence joins TRBV21-1 and TRBJ2-1; the table's D call, TRBD1, has no DNA check behind it. TRBV21-1 is a listed pseudogene. The source of this sequence is a human donor in good health. The CDR3 loop is CASSKAQTTGQSSYNEQFF. The CDR3 DNA sequence: TGTGCCAGCAGCAAAGCCCAGACGACGGGACAGAGCTCCTACAATGAGCAGTTCTTC.